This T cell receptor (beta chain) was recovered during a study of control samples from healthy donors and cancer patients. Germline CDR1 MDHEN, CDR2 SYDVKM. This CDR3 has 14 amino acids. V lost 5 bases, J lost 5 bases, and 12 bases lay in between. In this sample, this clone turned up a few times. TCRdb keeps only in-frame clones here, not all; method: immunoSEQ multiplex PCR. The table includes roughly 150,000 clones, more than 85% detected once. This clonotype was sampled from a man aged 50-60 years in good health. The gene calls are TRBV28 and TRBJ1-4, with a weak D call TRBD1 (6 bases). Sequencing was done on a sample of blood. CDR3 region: CASSGGAQNEKLFF. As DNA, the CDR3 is TGTGCCAGCAGTGGGGGGGCGCAGAATGAAAAACTGTTTTTT.